Below, 31 T cell receptor beta chains from the same sample are listed, as sequenced in a study of T cell repertoires in cytomegalovirus infection. Their target antigens are unknown. TCRdb re-derived calls from the reads in MiXCR, one entry per CDR3 protein. Here the sample spans approximately 1,000,000 distinct CDR3 sequences, roughly 30% being singletons. Sample: cultured CD8+ T cells from PBMCs, taken from culture after CMV antigen stimulation. The receptor source for this set is a human donor in good health (CMV status not recorded). Some clones in this sample may be carry-over from other donors' samples.

The chain employs TRBV4-3 and TRBJ1-1; perhaps TRBD1 as D (5 bases). Deletions cut 9 bases from V and 3 bases from J, with 17 bases between. CDR3 length equals 14 residues. CDR1 and CDR2 (germline): LGHNA, YSLEER. The CDR3 protein is CASCVGTGHTEAFF. CDR3 in DNA: TGCGCCAGTTGCGTGGGCACAGGCCACACTGAAGCTTTCTTT.

The chain employs TRBV12-3 or TRBV12-4 and TRBJ2-3, with 8 bases that match TRBD1. The CDR3 covers 17 residues. Trimming cost V 10 bases and J 2 bases; bases outside gene matches: 17. The DNA for the CDR3 is TGTGCCATACGCCCAAGGAGGGGACAGGAGTTCACAGATACGCAGTATTTT. Protein: CAIRPRRGQEFTDTQYF.

This clonotype has only one observation. Germline and junction disagree at one end, which may indicate a read error. The chain has TRBV27 and TRBJ1-4; 8 nucleotides match TRBD1. Germline CDR1 reads MNHEY; CDR2 reads SMNVEV (reference sequence). The CDR3 sequence is 17 residues long. The CDR3 DNA sequence: TGTACCAGCAGTCCTATCACTGTTACAGGGGGGAATGAAAAACTGTTTTTT. It specifies CTSSPITVTGGNEKLFF. Drawing the rest from reference TRBV27 and TRBJ1-4, the complete variable domain is EAQVTQNPRYLITVTGKKLTVTCSQNMNHEYMSWYRQDPGLGLRQIYYSMNVEVTDKGDVPEGYKVSRKEKRNFPLILESPSPNQTSLYFCTSSPITVTGGNEKLFFGSGTQLSVL.

The CDR3 DNA follows: TGTGCCAGCAGACGTAGACCGGGACCCCAAGAGACCCAGTACTTC. Its translation is CASRRRPGPQETQYF. The chain couples TRBV7-6 to TRBJ2-5; the D gene could be TRBD1 or TRBD2 (5 bases each). The ends were cut back, 6 bases at V and 1 base at J, with 15 bases in the middle. This CDR3 is 15 amino acids long. CDR1 and CDR2 (germline): SGHVS, FNYEAQ.

The table lists this clonotype with a few counts. The chain links TRBV20-1 to TRBJ2-3, with D possibly matching TRBD2 (6 bases). Germline V gene sequence: CDR1 DFQATT, CDR2 SNEGSKA (reference sequence). V lost 3 bases, J lost 3 bases, and 7 bases lay in between. The CDR3 is made up of 12 amino acids. As DNA, the CDR3 is TGCAGTGCTAGTGCGGGGACAGATACGCAGTATTTT. It translates to CSASAGTDTQYF.

V and J are TRBV6-1 and TRBJ2-7, with a weak D call TRBD1 (6 bases). V was shortened by 1 base and J by 6 bases, with 16 bases between the two germline ends. CDR1 is MNHNS, CDR2 SASEGT, per germline. The CDR3 consists of 15 residues. The DNA for the CDR3 is TGTGCCAGCAGTGAAGATGCAGGGGTTTTAGGCGAGCAGTACGTC. The encoded protein is CASSEDAGVLGEQYV.

This clonotype was observed once. The chain links TRBV19 to TRBJ2-3; tentative D call: TRBD1 (6 bases). This CDR3 comprises 15 residues. From germline, CDR1 is LNHDA and CDR2 SQIVND (reference sequence). The V end lost 7 bases, the J end lost 2 bases, and 16 bases lay between the germline ends. Here the CDR3 reads CASTPYRVHTDTQYF. Here the CDR3 DNA reads TGTGCCAGTACCCCCTACAGGGTGCACACAGATACGCAGTATTTT.

This clonotype was detected ten times or more. The rearrangement links TRBV6-5 to TRBJ1-5; D is perhaps TRBD1 (6 bases). Per the germline V gene, CDR1 is MNHEY and CDR2 is SVGAGI. With 2 bases removed from V and 3 bases from J, the gap between germline ends came to 8 bases. This CDR3 has 14 residues. DNA for the CDR3: TGTGCCAGCAGTTACGGGGGCCACAATCAGCCCCAGCATTTT. The encoded protein is CASSYGGHNQPQHF.

The V and J genes are TRBV6-5 and TRBJ2-1, with 7 nucleotides matching TRBD1. The germline CDR1 and CDR2 sequences are MNHEY and SVGAGI. Trimming at V came to 7 bases and at J to 2 bases, leaving 8 bases not matched to a gene. The CDR3 has 15 amino acids. CDR3 loop: CASKKGDRPYNEQFF. The CDR3 DNA sequence: TGTGCCAGCAAAAAAGGGGACAGACCCTACAATGAGCAGTTCTTC.

This clonotype was observed a handful of times. The rearrangement links TRBV7-2 to TRBJ1-2; 9 bases are a match to TRBD1. Germline V gene lookup returns CDR1 SGHTA and CDR2 FQGNSA. With 4 bases clipped from V and 8 bases from J, the junction kept 14 bases outside the gene matches. The CDR3 sequence is 16 residues long. As DNA, the CDR3 is TGTGCCAGCAGCTCAGACCGGGACAGGGTTGTCATCGGCTACACCTTC. It codes for CASSSDRDRVVIGYTF. The variable domain in full, completed from reference TRBV7-2 and TRBJ1-2, reads GAGVSQSPSNKVTEKGKDVELRCDPISGHTALYWYRQSLGQGLEFLIYFQGNSAPDKSGLPSDRFSAERTGGSVSTLTIQRTQQEDSAVYLCASSSDRDRVVIGYTFGSGTRLTVV.

V usage is TRBV4-1 and J usage is TRBJ2-1; possibly TRBD1 for D (6 bases). Germline CDR1 and CDR2: MGHRA and YSYEKL. This CDR3 is 16 amino acids long. V gave up 5 bases and J gave up 5 bases, with 19 bases separating them. For the CDR3, the DNA is TGCGCCAGCAGCGACCGGGACATTCGGTCGCACAATGAGCAGTTCTTC. It translates to CASSDRDIRSHNEQFF.

As to this clonotype: Sequence at one end of the junction differs from germline and may be a read error. The chain couples TRBV12-5 to TRBJ2-1, with D perhaps TRBD1 (6 bases). The CDR3 contains 12 residues. Germline CDR1 is LGHNT and CDR2 is FRNRAP. The CDR3 protein is CTSEGDYNEQFF. The CDR3 coding sequence is TGTACTAGTGAGGGGGACTACAATGAGCAGTTCTTC.

The chain couples TRBV29-1 to TRBJ1-1; D uncertain. This CDR3 is built from 16 residues. Germline values: CDR1 SQVTM, CDR2 ANQGSEA. Trimming removed 1 base from V and 2 bases from J, with 17 bases in between. The CDR3 region has the DNA TGCAGCGTTGAAGTCGTAGATCGTAATTTTAACACTGAAGCTTTCTTT. Translated, it gives CSVEVVDRNFNTEAFF.

This clonotype was picked up many times. This chain links TRBV5-4 with TRBJ2-1, with D uncertain. The CDR3 has 11 amino acids. The germline CDR1 and CDR2 sequences are SGHNT and YYREEE (reference sequence). Trimming took 1 base from V and 6 from J, leaving 2 bases between them. The DNA of the CDR3 is TGTGCCAGCAGCTTGACCAATGAGCAGTTCTTC. Translation: CASSLTNEQFF.

This clonotype was seen more than once but under ten times. The CDR3 DNA reads as TGTGCCAGTAGTATAGTCCTAGCCCACGAGCAGTACTTC. This sequence encodes CASSIVLAHEQYF. The rearrangement links TRBV19 to TRBJ2-7, with D perhaps TRBD2 (5 bases). This CDR3 spans 13 amino acids. V shed 1 base and J shed 5 bases, with 9 bases lying between them. Germline V gives CDR1 LNHDA, CDR2 SQIVND (reference sequence).

This rearrangement joins TRBV7-9 to TRBJ2-1, with D tentatively TRBD2 (5 bases). Germline values: CDR1 SEHNR, CDR2 FQNEAQ (reference sequence). The CDR3 loop spans 17 amino acids. The V end lost 2 bases, the J end lost 8 bases, and 22 bases lay between the germline ends. The CDR3 sequence: CASSLSRGHTGWDEQFF. The CDR3 nucleotides read TGTGCCAGCAGCTTAAGTCGAGGGCACACGGGGTGGGATGAGCAGTTCTTC.

This clonotype was seen more than once but under ten times. This chain links TRBV7-9 with TRBJ1-6; D unresolved. The V gene lost 2 bases and the J gene lost 8 bases, with 13 bases spanning the gap. Germline V gene lookup returns CDR1 SEHNR and CDR2 FQNEAQ (reference sequence). This CDR3 contains 15 residues. The DNA of the CDR3 is TGTGCCAGCAGCTTAAAAGGCCCCTTCTATTCACCCCTCCACTTT. Its protein is CASSLKGPFYSPLHF. The complete variable domain, with remaining parts taken from reference TRBV7-9 and TRBJ1-6, reads DTGVSQNPRHKITKRGQNVTFRCDPISEHNRLYWYRQTLGQGPEFLTYFQNEAQLEKSRLLSDRFSAERPKGSFSTLEIQRTEQGDSAMYLCASSLKGPFYSPLHFGNGTRLTVT.

The V call is TRBV7-2, the J call TRBJ2-5, with 9 bases aligning to TRBD2. Trimming took 5 bases from V and 5 from J; bases not matched to a gene: 6. Germline lookup yields CDR1 SGHTA and CDR2 FQGNSA. The CDR3 runs to 14 residues. The CDR3: CASSPGTSMETQYF. CDR3 nucleotides: TGTGCCAGCAGCCCCGGGACTAGCATGGAGACCCAGTACTTC.

V usage is TRBV12-3 or TRBV12-4 and J usage is TRBJ2-5; D perhaps matches TRBD1 (8 bases). Trimming left V 5 bases short and J 2 bases short, with 24 bases between. The CDR3 runs to 18 residues. DNA for the CDR3: TGTGCCAGCAGTGCCGGGACAGGACTAGTCACAGAACAAGAGACCCAGTACTTC. This encodes CASSAGTGLVTEQETQYF.

This sequence joins TRBV6-1 and TRBJ1-4, with 8 bases that match TRBD1. The CDR3 is 14 residues long. The germline CDR1 and CDR2 sequences are MNHNS and SASEGT. V gave up 6 bases and J gave up 4 bases; unmatched junction bases: 4. The CDR3, as DNA: TGTGCCAGCAGATGGACAGGGCGTAATGAAAAACTGTTTTTT. Amino acid sequence: CASRWTGRNEKLFF.

This clonotype was seen repeatedly, ten times or more. V and J are TRBV11-2 and TRBJ2-3; the match to TRBD2 covers 13 bases. CDR1 and CDR2 from the germline V gene are SGHAT and FQNNGV. V gave up 5 bases and J gave up 5 bases; unmatched junction bases: 13. The CDR3 loop spans 18 amino acids. DNA of the CDR3: TGTGCCAGCAGCCGGACTAGCGGGGGCCTCGAGGGGATAGATACGCAGTATTTT. Protein product: CASSRTSGGLEGIDTQYF.

The chain couples TRBV27 to TRBJ1-2; D is possibly TRBD1 (5 bases). CDR1 is MNHEY and CDR2 is SMNVEV in the germline V gene (reference sequence). The CDR3 spans 14 residues. Trimming shortened V by 6 bases and J by 5 bases, and 16 bases separated the two germline ends. The CDR3: CASSSRDGFYGYTF. CDR3 DNA: TGTGCCAGCAGCAGCCGGGACGGATTTTATGGCTACACCTTC.

This clonotype turned up a few times. V is TRBV6-1 and J is TRBJ2-5; 9 nucleotides align to TRBD1. This CDR3 region has 15 residues. Germline-derived CDR1 and CDR2 are MNHNS and SASEGT. Germline trimming cut 7 bases from V and 1 base from J; bases unmatched to any gene: 7. DNA for the CDR3: TGTGCCAGCAACGACCGGGACAGGGCCCAAGAGACCCAGTACTTC. This sequence encodes CASNDRDRAQETQYF.

This clonotype was seen a few times. The chain links TRBV7-2 to TRBJ1-1; D gene ambiguous. CDR3 length: 12 amino acids. Per germline, CDR1 SGHTA and CDR2 FQGNSA. With 2 bases removed from V and 8 bases from J, the gap between germline ends came to 9 bases. Here the CDR3 reads CASSLLEQEAFF. As DNA, the CDR3 is TGTGCCAGCAGCTTACTGGAACAGGAAGCTTTCTTT.

The genes are TRBV6-2 or TRBV6-3 and TRBJ2-7; 7 bases map to TRBD2. V lost 5 bases to trimming and J lost 3 bases; unmatched junction nucleotides: 10. Germline V gives CDR1 MNHEY, CDR2 SVGEGT. The CDR3 is 15 residues long. The CDR3: CASSIGLVGRYEQYV. CDR3 nucleotides: TGTGCCAGCAGTATCGGACTAGTGGGGCGCTACGAGCAGTACGTC.

The rearrangement joins TRBV4-1 to TRBJ2-1, with TRBD1 matching 7 bases. CDR1 and CDR2 (germline): MGHRA, YSYEKL. CDR3 length: 15 amino acids. V was clipped by 0 bases and J by 4 bases; unmatched bases: 3. The CDR3 sequence is CASSQEGTEYNEQFF. CDR3 coding DNA: TGCGCCAGCAGCCAAGAAGGGACAGAATACAATGAGCAGTTCTTC.

Ten or more counts support this clonotype. In DNA, the CDR3 is TGCAGCGTGAGACTAGCGGGGGGGCTGAATGAGCAGTTCTTC. Protein product: CSVRLAGGLNEQFF. V and J are TRBV29-1 and TRBJ2-1; 14 bases align to TRBD2. Trimming at V came to 6 bases and at J to 7 bases, leaving 5 bases not matched to a gene. The length of the CDR3 is 14 residues. CDR1 is SQVTM, CDR2 ANQGSEA, per germline.

The V gene is TRBV6-8, the J gene TRBJ1-5; 11 bases map to TRBD1. The germline CDR1 and CDR2 sequences are MNHGY and SAAAGT. CDR3 size: 15 residues. Trimming cost V 5 bases and J 4 bases; bases outside gene matches: 4. The CDR3 DNA reads TGTGCCAGCAGTGCAGGACAGGGGGCAAATCAGCCCCAGCATTTT. This gives the protein CASSAGQGANQPQHF.

This clonotype was counted only a few times. The chain has TRBV19 and TRBJ2-1; 9 nucleotides line up with TRBD1. With V trimmed by 3 bases and J by 6 bases, 6 bases remained unmatched. This CDR3 has 15 residues. Germline-derived CDR1 and CDR2 are LNHDA and SQIVND (reference sequence). CDR3 sequence reads: CASSIEQGAINEQFF. The CDR3 DNA is TGTGCCAGTAGTATCGAACAGGGGGCGATCAATGAGCAGTTCTTC.

The chain employs TRBV28 and TRBJ2-2; D ambiguous. Deletions cut 3 bases from V and 7 bases from J, with 9 bases between. This CDR3 region has 13 residues. Germline V gene sequence: CDR1 MDHEN, CDR2 SYDVKM. CDR3 nucleotide sequence: TGTGCCAGCAGTTTGACTCACCGCGGGGAGCTGTTTTTT. Its protein product is CASSLTHRGELFF.

The chain recombines TRBV6-6 with TRBJ2-3; 10 bases map to TRBD2. Germline CDR1 is MNHNY and CDR2 is SVGAGI (reference sequence). J gave up 1 base and V 6 bases, and 4 bases lay outside the gene matches. The CDR3 is 15 residues long. CDR3 nucleotides: TGTGCCAGCAGAGTAGCGGGGGGTCGCACAGATACGCAGTATTTT. This translates into CASRVAGGRTDTQYF.